This is a list of T cell receptor beta chains from one sample in a study of T cells in Graves' hyperthyroidism and ophthalmopathy. TCRdb itself ran the multiplex PCR reads through MiXCR, one entry per CDR3 protein. The sample holds some 400,000 distinct CDR3 sequences, approximately 12% seen once. The sequencing input was blood. The receptors here all came from a man younger than 40 with Graves' hyperthyroidism that later progressed to Graves' ophthalmopathy. Both conserved end residues are part of each CDR3. Fields, in order: V gene, D gene, clone size, J gene, CDR3 DNA, CDR3 protein. A D gene is named only where the DNA matches it firmly. Size tells how often a clone was seen (once, few, many) or the class of an expanded clone, and some rows leave it out.

V: TRBV10-3
D: TRBD1
size: NA
J: TRBJ2-2
DNA: TGTGCCATCAGAGCACGGGACAGGGATACGGGGATCACCGGGGAGCTGTTTTTT
CDR3: CAIRARDRDTGITGELFF

V: TRBV28
D: NA
size: NA
J: TRBJ2-7
DNA: TGTGTCAGCACCCCAGGGGTTGACGAGCAGTACTTC
CDR3: CVSTPGVDEQYF

V: TRBV3-1
D: NA
size: NA
J: TRBJ2-1
DNA: TGTGCCAGCAGCCACCAGGGGCTCGGGGGGAATGAGCAGTTCTTC
CDR3: CASSHQGLGGNEQFF

V: TRBV10-3
D: NA
size: few
J: TRBJ2-2
DNA: TGTGCCACCCTACTAGGTTCGAACACCGGGGAGCTGTTTTTT
CDR3: CATLLGSNTGELFF

V: TRBV6-1
D: NA
size: many
J: TRBJ2-7
DNA: TGTGCCAGCAGTGAAGGGACCTATTCGGGTTACGAGCAGTACTTC
CDR3: CASSEGTYSGYEQYF

V: TRBV2
D: TRBD1
size: NA
J: TRBJ2-7
DNA: TGTGCCAGCATCAGGGGGCACGAGCAGTACTTC
CDR3: CASIRGHEQYF

V: TRBV7-9
D: TRBD2
size: many
J: TRBJ2-2
DNA: TGTGCCAGCAGTGTGATGGGGACTAGCGGGGGCCCACGCACCGGGGAGCTGTTTTTT
CDR3: CASSVMGTSGGPRTGELFF

V: TRBV9
D: NA
size: few
J: TRBJ2-3
DNA: TGTGCCAGCAGCGTGGTGGGAGATACGCAGTATTTT
CDR3: CASSVVGDTQYF

V: TRBV4-1
D: TRBD1
size: few
J: TRBJ1-1
DNA: TGCGCCAGCAGCCAGAGGACAGGGTCAACTGAAGCTTTCTTT
CDR3: CASSQRTGSTEAFF

V: TRBV7-6
D: NA
size: NA
J: TRBJ2-1
DNA: TGTGCCAGCAGCCGGGGGTATTTTGAGCAGTTCTTC
CDR3: CASSRGYFEQFF

V: TRBV5-1
D: TRBD1
size: NA
J: TRBJ1-2
DNA: TGCGCCAGCAACCAGGAACAGGGGCCCCACTATGGCTACACCTTC
CDR3: CASNQEQGPHYGYTF

V: TRBV27
D: NA
size: NA
J: TRBJ2-2
DNA: TGTGCCAGCAGTTCATCTCACGTCCCAGGCGGGGAGCTGTTTTTT
CDR3: CASSSSHVPGGELFF

V: TRBV5-1
D: NA
size: few
J: TRBJ2-5
DNA: TGCGCCAGCAGCCTCGCAGGGGTTGAGGCGACCCAGTACTTC
CDR3: CASSLAGVEATQYF

V: TRBV4-2
D: NA
size: NA
J: TRBJ1-1
DNA: TGTGCCAGCAGCTCAACGGGGGGGGCTGAAGCTTTCTTT
CDR3: CASSSTGGAEAFF

V: TRBV12-5
D: NA
size: few
J: TRBJ2-1
DNA: TGTGCTAGTGGTTTGGTCCTCCGGGAGAAAGTAGATGAGCAGTTCTTC
CDR3: CASGLVLREKVDEQFF

V: TRBV5-6
D: TRBD2
size: few
J: TRBJ2-3
DNA: TGTGCCAGCAGCCCACTAGCGGGGGGCACAGATACGCAGTATTTT
CDR3: CASSPLAGGTDTQYF

V: TRBV4-1
D: NA
size: few
J: TRBJ2-2
DNA: TGCGCCAGCAGCCAAGCAAACAGGGACACCGGGGAGCTGTTTTTT
CDR3: CASSQANRDTGELFF

V: TRBV28
D: NA
size: few
J: TRBJ1-2
DNA: TGTGCCAGCAGTTCCCCCACGGTCTATGGCTACACCTTC
CDR3: CASSSPTVYGYTF

V: TRBV28
D: TRBD1
size: many
J: TRBJ2-7
DNA: TGTGCCAGCATCCTAGAGGGGGCCGGCGAGCAGTACTTC
CDR3: CASILEGAGEQYF

V: TRBV7-2
D: TRBD1
size: NA
J: TRBJ2-5
DNA: TGTGCCAGCAGAGATGACAGGGGCCGGCACGCTGAGACCCAGTACTTC
CDR3: CASRDDRGRHAETQYF

V: TRBV7-2
D: TRBD2
size: many
J: TRBJ2-7
DNA: TGTGCCAGCAGCTTAACACGGGGGGGATATGAGCAGTACTTC
CDR3: CASSLTRGGYEQYF

V: TRBV7-9
D: TRBD1
size: few
J: TRBJ2-7
DNA: TGTGCCAGCAGCTTGGAAGGGACAGGGCCCTACGAGCAGTACTTC
CDR3: CASSLEGTGPYEQYF

V: TRBV7-9
D: TRBD1
size: many
J: TRBJ2-3
DNA: TGTGCCAGCAGCACGGACAGGGTGCCAGATACGCAGTATTTT
CDR3: CASSTDRVPDTQYF

V: TRBV4-1
D: NA
size: few
J: TRBJ2-1
DNA: TGCGCCAGCAGCCAAGCCTACGGCCCCAATGAGCAGTTCTTC
CDR3: CASSQAYGPNEQFF

V: TRBV5-1
D: NA
size: many
J: TRBJ2-7
DNA: TGCGCCAGCAGCCCAGACAAGAGCCGAGGGTCCTACGAGCAGTACTTC
CDR3: CASSPDKSRGSYEQYF

V: TRBV28
D: NA
size: many
J: TRBJ1-6
DNA: TGTGCCAGCAGTTTGGTGGGTGGCCTTAATAATTCACCCCTCCACTTT
CDR3: CASSLVGGLNNSPLHF

V: TRBV6-1
D: NA
size: NA
J: TRBJ1-5
DNA: TGTGCCAGCAGTGAGATGGGGGCCATGAATCAGCCCCAGCATTTT
CDR3: CASSEMGAMNQPQHF

V: TRBV13
D: NA
size: NA
J: TRBJ2-7
DNA: TGTGCCAGCAGCTTAGGGGCTAGTGGGGTCGAGCAGTACTTC
CDR3: CASSLGASGVEQYF

V: TRBV5-1
D: NA
size: many
J: TRBJ1-1
DNA: TGCGCCAGCAGCTTGGTATCGACCCTAAGCGGGGCTTTCTTT
CDR3: CASSLVSTLSGAFF

V: TRBV29-1
D: TRBD1
size: NA
J: TRBJ2-7
DNA: TGCAGCGTGAGCAAGGGACAGACTATTTACGAGCAGTACTTC
CDR3: CSVSKGQTIYEQYF

V: TRBV2
D: NA
size: many
J: TRBJ1-5
DNA: TGTGCCAGCAACTACAGGGACAATCAGCCCCAGCATTTT
CDR3: CASNYRDNQPQHF

V: TRBV7-9
D: TRBD1
size: few
J: TRBJ2-2
DNA: TGTGCCAGCACCCCGTCCGGGACAGAAAACACCGGGGAGCTGTTTTTT
CDR3: CASTPSGTENTGELFF

V: TRBV29-1
D: NA
size: few
J: TRBJ2-3
DNA: TGCAGCGTTGTAACCAGGGGGGGAGATACGCAGTATTTT
CDR3: CSVVTRGGDTQYF

V: TRBV12-3/TRBV12-4
D: TRBD1
size: NA
J: TRBJ1-5
DNA: TGTGCCAGCAGTTTCGGACAGGGAGTCAATCAGCCCCAGCATTTT
CDR3: CASSFGQGVNQPQHF

V: TRBV6-1
D: TRBD2
size: many
J: TRBJ2-7
DNA: TGTGCCACTACAAACACTAGCGGGGGTCCCTACGAGCAGTACTTC
CDR3: CATTNTSGGPYEQYF

V: TRBV18
D: NA
size: NA
J: TRBJ1-1
DNA: TGTGCCAGCTCACCTTTCGAGGGATCGAACACTGAAGCTTTCTTT
CDR3: CASSPFEGSNTEAFF

V: TRBV5-1
D: NA
size: NA
J: TRBJ1-4
DNA: TGCGCCAGCAGCTGGGGTGGGGGGCGGACTAATGAAAAACTGTTTTTT
CDR3: CASSWGGGRTNEKLFF

V: TRBV7-9
D: NA
size: many
J: TRBJ2-7
DNA: TGTGCCAGCAGCAACAGGAGGGGAGCTGACGAGCAGTACTTC
CDR3: CASSNRRGADEQYF

V: TRBV2
D: NA
size: few
J: TRBJ1-6
DNA: TGTGCCAGCAGTGCCCGTCACGGTTCCCTCCACTTT
CDR3: CASSARHGSLHF

V: TRBV2
D: TRBD2
size: many
J: TRBJ2-7
DNA: TGTGCCAGCAGTGAAGCGGGAGGGGCGGTTTACGAGCAGTACTTC
CDR3: CASSEAGGAVYEQYF

V: TRBV9
D: NA
size: NA
J: TRBJ2-5
DNA: TGTGCCAGCAGGCCGACGGGCCAAGAGACCAAGTACTTC
CDR3: CASRPTGQETKYF

V: TRBV5-1
D: NA
size: many
J: TRBJ1-2
DNA: TGCGCCAGCAGCTTGGGCACGGAAGGAGGTGGCTACACCTTC
CDR3: CASSLGTEGGGYTF